The 27 T cell receptor beta chains below were found in one sample sequenced in a study of metastatic and nonmetastatic thyroid tumors. TCRdb re-called the PCR reads with MiXCR. The table lists about 25,000 clones, less than 25% of them singletons. Prior to thyroid surgery, none of the patients had received any treatment. Source material: blood. These receptors were collected from a male donor with papillary thyroid cancer or a benign thyroid nodule (not recorded which). Some clones in this sample may be carry-over from other donors' samples.

This clone was counted ten times or more. This sequence joins TRBV18 and TRBJ1-3, with 7 bases lining up with TRBD1. The trim removed 3 bases at V and 7 bases at J, leaving 6 bases unmatched. The CDR3 runs 14 residues. Germline CDR1 reads KGHSH; CDR2 reads LQKENI. The CDR3 DNA sequence: TGTGCCAGCTCACCTAGGCAGGGGGGCAACACCATATATTTT. Encoded protein: CASSPRQGGNTIYF.

This clone has a count of ten or more. The chain recombines TRBV28 with TRBJ2-3; 9 nucleotides align to TRBD2. With V trimmed by 3 bases and J by 2 bases, 3 bases remained unmatched. CDR3 length equals 15 residues. Per germline, CDR1 MDHEN and CDR2 SYDVKM. The CDR3 nucleotides are TGTGCCAGCAGTTTTGGCGGGAGGGTCACAGATACGCAGTATTTT. This encodes CASSFGGRVTDTQYF.

This clone was observed many times. The genes are TRBV20-1 and TRBJ2-1, with D unclear. CDR1 is DFQATT and CDR2 is SNEGSKA in the germline V gene (reference sequence). Trimming stripped 4 bases from V and 7 bases from J, with 20 bases between. CDR3 length: 15 amino acids. CDR3 DNA: TGCAGTGCTAAATCTGGACGGCCTGCTCTAAATGAGCAGTTCTTC. Translation gives CSAKSGRPALNEQFF.

This clone was picked up a small number of times. Sequence at one end of the junction differs from germline and may be a read error. This chain uses TRBV6-4 with TRBJ2-3; D remains ambiguous. The V gene's germline CDR1 is MRHNA and CDR2 SNTAGT. The CDR3 runs 14 residues. DNA of the CDR3: TGTGCCAGCAGTGACTCACAGTGGGCAGATACGCATTATTTT. Translated, it gives CASSDSQWADTHYF.

The sample holds many counts of this clone. The genes are TRBV4-3 and TRBJ2-1; TRBD2 aligns across 7 bases. V gave up 8 bases and J gave up 3 bases; unmatched junction bases: 10. The germline V gene encodes CDR1 LGHNA and CDR2 YSLEER. The CDR3 sequence is 15 residues long. In DNA, the CDR3 is TGCGCCAGCGGCTCCGGGACTACCCTCTACAATGAGCAGTTCTTC. The encoded protein is CASGSGTTLYNEQFF.

The chain employs TRBV5-1 and TRBJ1-2; D is perhaps TRBD1 (5 bases). Trimming took off 0 bases at V and 0 bases at J, with 15 bases between the two ends. CDR1 is SGHRS, CDR2 YFSETQ, per germline. The CDR3 has 17 amino acids. This CDR3 is CASSLVAGMTPNYGYTF. CDR3 DNA: TGCGCCAGCAGCTTGGTCGCAGGGATGACTCCTAACTATGGCTACACCTTC.

This clone was observed at least ten times. The J gene is TRBJ1-2, the V gene TRBV19, with D unclear. This CDR3 is 14 amino acids long. The germline V gene has CDR1 LNHDA and CDR2 SQIVND (reference sequence). The V and J ends lost 6 bases and 4 bases respectively, with 15 bases between them. The CDR3 DNA reads TGTGCCAGTAGGTCCCTAGGATTAACCTATGGCTACACCTTC. Protein product: CASRSLGLTYGYTF. The whole variable domain, filled in from reference TRBV19 and TRBJ1-2, reads DGGITQSPKYLFRKEGQNVTLSCEQNLNHDAMYWYRQDPGQGLRLIYYSQIVNDFQKGDIAEGYSVSREKKESFPLTVTSAQKNPTAFYLCASRSLGLTYGYTFGSGTRLTVV.

This clone was detected ten times or more. The CDR3, as DNA: TGCGCCAGCAGTGGGGTAGCGGGGACAAATGAGCAGTTCTTC. Translation: CASSGVAGTNEQFF. V and J are TRBV5-1 and TRBJ2-1; 8 nucleotides line up with TRBD2. CDR1 and CDR2 from the germline V gene are SGHRS and YFSETQ. Trimming at V came to 5 bases and at J to 7 bases, leaving 8 bases not matched to a gene. The CDR3 covers 14 residues.

This clone was recorded at least ten times. This chain connects TRBV7-9 to TRBJ2-7; 9 bases are shared with TRBD2. This CDR3 is 15 amino acids long. CDR1 is SEHNR and CDR2 is FQNEAQ in the germline V gene (reference sequence). V shed 5 bases and J 6 bases; nucleotides not matched to a gene: 11. The CDR3 coding sequence is TGTGCCAGCAGCCACCCTCTAGCGGGGAGGATCGAGCAGTACTTC. Translating gives CASSHPLAGRIEQYF.

This clone showed up many times. The chain has TRBV12-5 and TRBJ2-7, with D perhaps matching TRBD1 or TRBD2 (5 bases each). Trimming took 0 bases from V and 2 from J, leaving 17 bases between them. The CDR3 has 17 amino acids. Germline CDR1 reads LGHNT; CDR2 reads FRNRAP. The CDR3 loop reads CASGLVRDLGAAYEQYF. CDR3 DNA: TGTGCTAGTGGTTTGGTACGGGACCTCGGAGCAGCCTACGAGCAGTACTTC. The full variable domain, rest sourced from reference TRBV12-5 and TRBJ2-7, is DARVTQTPRHKVTEMGQEVTMRCQPILGHNTVFWYRQTMMQGLELLAYFRNRAPLDDSGMPKDRFSAEMPDATLATLKIQPSEPRDSAVYFCASGLVRDLGAAYEQYFGPGTRLTVT.

This clone was counted many times. A junction end diverges from the germline sequence, so it may reflect a read error. This chain connects TRBV30 to TRBJ1-1; possible D gene TRBD1, 5 bases. CDR1 GTSNPN and CDR2 SVGIG come from the germline V gene (reference sequence). CDR3 length: 11 residues. The CDR3 DNA follows: TGTGCCTGGAGTGTAGGCGGGGGAAAGGTCTTT. It specifies CAWSVGGGKVF.

In regard to this clone: Relative to the germline gene, one junction end is altered; a read error may explain this. The chain joins TRBV28 to TRBJ2-1; 8 bases are a match to TRBD2. The CDR3 consists of 14 residues. Germline V gene lookup returns CDR1 MDHEN and CDR2 SYDVKM. CDR3 DNA sequence: TGCGCCAGCAGTACCAGACGGGGGGGAACTGAGCAGTTCTTC. Encoded protein: CASSTRRGGTEQFF.

A word on this clone: The junction shows a germline mismatch at one end, possibly a read error. As DNA, the CDR3 is TGTGCCAGCACCCCCATGGGTCAGGGGGCTATTAACACTGAAGCCTTCTTT. It translates to CASTPMGQGAINTEAFF. V and J are TRBV12-3 or TRBV12-4 and TRBJ1-1; 8 bases fit TRBD1. This CDR3 comprises 17 residues.

This clone was recorded a few times. Being one base from a much bigger clone, this may be a read error. The chain employs TRBV11-1 and TRBJ2-1, with D tentatively TRBD2 (6 bases). The CDR3 spans 17 residues. Germline assignment: CDR1 SGHAT and CDR2 FQDESV (reference sequence). V lost 5 bases and J lost 3, with 20 bases in between. The CDR3 protein is CASSPLFGRGDYNEQFF. The CDR3, as DNA: TGTGCCAGCAGCCCACTTTTTGGGCGGGGTGACTACAATGAGCAGTTCTTC.

This clone was recorded a few times. The chain recombines TRBV27 with TRBJ2-6, with D unresolved. The ends were cut back, 6 bases at V and 4 bases at J, with 4 bases in the middle. The CDR3 has 12 amino acids. Germline lookup yields CDR1 MNHEY and CDR2 SMNVEV (reference sequence). Here the CDR3 DNA reads TGTGCCAGCAGCAGGGGGGCCAACGTCCTGACTTTC. It yields the protein CASSRGANVLTF.

This clone was picked up many times. This chain joins TRBV20-1 and TRBJ1-5; 12 bases match TRBD1. CDR1 and CDR2 (germline): DFQATT, SNEGSKA (reference sequence). CDR3 size: 15 residues. V was pared by 3 bases and J by 7 bases, with 7 bases of the junction left unmatched. The CDR3 region has the DNA TGCAGTGCTAGTCCGGGACAGGGGGCTTACCAGCCCCAGCATTTT. It encodes CSASPGQGAYQPQHF.

This clone was recorded at least ten times. The rearrangement links TRBV20-1 to TRBJ2-1; 9 nucleotides agree with TRBD1. Trimming cost V 5 bases and J 4 bases; bases outside gene matches: 0. The CDR3 totals 12 residues. Per the germline V gene, CDR1 is DFQATT and CDR2 is SNEGSKA (reference sequence). CDR3 sequence (DNA): TGCAGTGCTGGACAGGGGTACAATGAGCAGTTCTTC. Protein product: CSAGQGYNEQFF.

This clone was found a few times. This rearrangement joins TRBV5-1 to TRBJ2-2; maybe TRBD1 (6 bases). The CDR3 is made up of 14 amino acids. The V end lost 6 bases, the J end lost 2 bases, and 11 bases lay between the germline ends. Germline V gene sequence: CDR1 SGHRS, CDR2 YFSETQ. The CDR3 DNA reads as TGCGCCAGCACCCCGGACAGTAACACCGGGGAGCTGTTTTTT. Translation gives CASTPDSNTGELFF.

This clone appeared a few times. The J gene is TRBJ2-5, the V gene TRBV6-1; 8 nucleotides line up with TRBD2. Trimming removed 10 bases from V and 1 base from J; junction bases left unmatched: 11. The CDR3 runs to 15 residues. Germline assignment: CDR1 MNHNS and CDR2 SASEGT. CDR3 nucleotide sequence: TGTGCCATCAGCTCGAAGACTAGCGCCCAAGAGACCCAGTACTTC. Its protein is CAISSKTSAQETQYF.

This clone was recorded at least ten times. V usage is TRBV6-4 and J usage is TRBJ2-2; TRBD1 agrees at 8 bases. Looked up from germline, CDR1 is MRHNA and CDR2 is SNTAGT. The CDR3 is made up of 16 amino acids. V shed 5 bases, J shed 6 bases, and the junction held 11 bases outside the gene matches. The CDR3 is CASSNTKDREAGELFF. The CDR3 coding sequence is TGTGCCAGCAGTAACACGAAGGACAGGGAAGCCGGGGAGCTGTTTTTT.

As regards this clone: A junction boundary mismatches the germline segment, possibly from a read error. The rearrangement uses TRBV7-2 and TRBJ1-1; TRBD1 matches at 10 bases. From germline, CDR1 is SGHTA and CDR2 FQGNSA. The CDR3 loop spans 13 amino acids. The CDR3 loop reads CASILGWWDRGFF. The CDR3 DNA follows: TGTGCCAGCATCTTAGGGTGGTGGGACAGGGGCTTCTTT.

Many counts were recorded for this clone. The chain couples TRBV9 to TRBJ2-7; tentatively, D is TRBD1 (7 bases). Per the germline V gene, CDR1 is SGDLS and CDR2 is YYNGEE. With 3 bases removed from V and 6 bases from J, the gap between germline ends came to 25 bases. This CDR3 has 17 amino acids. The CDR3 region is CASSASPTGRSFGEQYF. CDR3 nucleotides: TGTGCCAGCAGCGCCAGCCCGACAGGGAGGTCTTTCGGCGAGCAGTACTTC.

Judged by abundance, this clone is medium-sized. The rearrangement links TRBV5-1 to TRBJ2-7; the match to TRBD2 covers 10 bases. The CDR3 is 16 residues long. V was clipped by 5 bases and J by 3 bases; unmatched bases: 11. Germline V CDR1 and CDR2: SGHRS, YFSETQ. DNA for the CDR3: TGCGCCAGCAGTCGAACTAGCGGGGTTACGGGCTACGAGCAGTACTTC. It is translated as CASSRTSGVTGYEQYF.

This clone was recorded at least ten times. The rearrangement uses TRBV5-4 and TRBJ2-6; no definite D call. The CDR3 covers 15 residues. V lost 4 bases to trimming and J lost 0 bases, with 8 bases between them. Germline V gene data show CDR1 as SGHNT and CDR2 as YYREEE (reference sequence). CDR3 in DNA: TGTGCCAGCAGCCTTTACGGCTCTGGGGCCAACGTCCTGACTTTC. This translates into CASSLYGSGANVLTF.

This clone occurred many times. The chain couples TRBV7-2 to TRBJ2-3; D unclear. The germline V gene has CDR1 SGHTA and CDR2 FQGNSA. V was trimmed by 2 bases and J by 0 bases, leaving 12 bases between them. There are 16 residues in the CDR3. The CDR3 coding sequence is TGTGCCAGCAGCTTAAGGCTCGGCGGTAGCACAGATACGCAGTATTTT. It translates to CASSLRLGGSTDTQYF.

Of note for this clone: Germline is not matched at one junction end, which may reflect a read error. The rearrangement joins TRBV27 to TRBJ2-6; D is possibly TRBD1 (5 bases). Germline loops: CDR1 MNHEY, CDR2 SMNVEV (reference sequence). This CDR3 contains 16 residues. The CDR3 bases are TGTGCCAGCAGTCACCGCTCCTCCTCTGGGGCCAACGACCTGAGTTTC. It codes for CASSHRSSSGANDLSF.

J is TRBJ2-7 and V is TRBV20-1; a weak D match, TRBD2 (7 bases). Germline V gene lookup returns CDR1 DFQATT and CDR2 SNEGSKA (reference sequence). The ends were cut back, 6 bases at V and 6 bases at J, with 24 bases in the middle. The CDR3 is 15 residues long. The CDR3 loop reads CSAGGGLVGAFEQYF. CDR3 nucleotide sequence: TGCAGTGCAGGGGGGGGGCTAGTCGGTGCCTTCGAGCAGTACTTC.